This T cell receptor beta chain was recovered during a study of blood T cell repertoires in COVID-19. Study in general: Sites in the United States, Italy and Spain provided acute and convalescent COVID-19 samples.

Measured with immunoSEQ multiplex PCR; TCRdb has only the in-frame clones, and not every one. Of 130,000 to 150,000 clones detected, 70% to 80% appear once; the ten largest clones hold 5%. Recruited during active infection, patients (from Seattle) were subsequently followed longitudinally. V lost 1 base to trimming and J lost 4 bases; unmatched junction nucleotides: 9. The CDR3 has 16 residues. CDR1 and CDR2 (germline): LNHNV, YYDKDF (reference sequence). This chain links TRBV15 with TRBJ2-5, with 7 bases fitting TRBD1. Sequenced: peripheral blood. The TCR sequence derives from a woman aged 70-85 years with COVID-19, enrolled during active disease. The CDR3, as DNA: TGTGCCACCAGCAGAGCAGGGGCAGGGGGAATAGAGACCCAGTACTTC. As protein: CATSRAGAGGIETQYF.